This T cell receptor (beta chain) is from a study of cytomegalovirus exposure and HLA in healthy donors. Across the whole study: The Caucasian-associated ancestry cluster contained around four fifths of the approximately 390 genotyped donors.

CDR1 and CDR2 from the germline V gene are SNHLY and FYNNEI. Trimming at V came to 4 bases and at J to 5 bases, leaving 4 bases not matched to a gene. The CDR3 covers 13 residues. The PCR had 60 Vbeta and 13 Jbeta primers. Generated by immunoSEQ multiplex PCR, the TCRdb table keeps only in-frame clones and is missing some. The table lists about 200,000 clones. This receptor was taken from a boy younger than 18 in good health and CMV-seronegative. The chain couples TRBV2 to TRBJ2-7; 8 positions match TRBD2. The source material was PBMCs. CDR3 DNA sequence: TGTGCCAGCAGTGTTATTAGCGGGGACGAGCAGTACTTC. This encodes CASSVISGDEQYF.